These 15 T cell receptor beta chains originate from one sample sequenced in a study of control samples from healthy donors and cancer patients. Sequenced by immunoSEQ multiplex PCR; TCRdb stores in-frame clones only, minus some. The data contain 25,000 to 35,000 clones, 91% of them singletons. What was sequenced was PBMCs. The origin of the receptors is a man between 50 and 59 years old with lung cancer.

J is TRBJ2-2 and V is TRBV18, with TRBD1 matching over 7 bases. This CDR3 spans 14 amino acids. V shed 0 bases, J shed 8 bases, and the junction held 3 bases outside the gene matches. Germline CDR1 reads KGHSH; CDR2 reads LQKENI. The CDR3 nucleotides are TGTGCCAGCTCACCACCAGACAGGGCTGGGGAGCTGTTTTTT. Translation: CASSPPDRAGELFF.

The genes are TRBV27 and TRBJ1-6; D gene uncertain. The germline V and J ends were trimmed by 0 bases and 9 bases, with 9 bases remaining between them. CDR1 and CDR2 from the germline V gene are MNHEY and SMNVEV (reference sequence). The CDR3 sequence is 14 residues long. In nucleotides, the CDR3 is TGTGCCAGCAGTTTATCCTTGGGGAGTTCACCCCTCCACTTT. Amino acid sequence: CASSLSLGSSPLHF.

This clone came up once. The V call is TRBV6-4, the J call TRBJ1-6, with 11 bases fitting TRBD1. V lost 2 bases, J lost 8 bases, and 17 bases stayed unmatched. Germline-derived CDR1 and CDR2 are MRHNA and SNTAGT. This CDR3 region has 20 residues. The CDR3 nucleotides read TGTGCCAGCAGTGACCCTAGAAAGGGGGGACAGGGGGAAGTTGATTCACCCCTCCACTTT. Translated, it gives CASSDPRKGGQGEVDSPLHF.

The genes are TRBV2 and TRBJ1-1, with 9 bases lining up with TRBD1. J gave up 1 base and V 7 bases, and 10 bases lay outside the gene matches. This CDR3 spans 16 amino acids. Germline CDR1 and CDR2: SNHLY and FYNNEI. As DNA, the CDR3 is TGTGCCAGCAAAGAACAGGGGGCGGTGGCGAACACTGAAGCTTTCTTT. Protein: CASKEQGAVANTEAFF. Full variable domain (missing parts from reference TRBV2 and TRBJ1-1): EPEVTQTPSHQVTQMGQEVILRCVPISNHLYFYWYRQILGQKVEFLVSFYNNEISEKSEIFDDQFSVERPDGSNFTLKIRSTKLEDSAMYFCASKEQGAVANTEAFFGQGTRLTVV.

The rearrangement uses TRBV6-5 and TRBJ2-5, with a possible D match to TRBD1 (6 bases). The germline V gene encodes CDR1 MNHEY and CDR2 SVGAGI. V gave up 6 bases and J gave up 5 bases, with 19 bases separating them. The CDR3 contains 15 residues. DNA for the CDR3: TGTGCCAGCAGCGGACAGCCTGGCTGGGCGGAGACCCAGTACTTC. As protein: CASSGQPGWAETQYF.

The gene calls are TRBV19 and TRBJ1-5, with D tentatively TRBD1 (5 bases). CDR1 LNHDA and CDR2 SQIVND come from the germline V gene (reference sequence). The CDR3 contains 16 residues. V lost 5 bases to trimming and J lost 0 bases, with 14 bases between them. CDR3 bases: TGTGCCAGTAGTCTCGCAGGGATGGGTAGCAATCAGCCCCAGCATTTT. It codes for CASSLAGMGSNQPQHF.

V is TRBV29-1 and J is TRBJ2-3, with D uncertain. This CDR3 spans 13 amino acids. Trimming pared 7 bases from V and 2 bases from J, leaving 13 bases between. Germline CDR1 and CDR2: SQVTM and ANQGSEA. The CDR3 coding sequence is TGCAGCGGTTCTCTGGGGATCACAGATACGCAGTATTTT. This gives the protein CSGSLGITDTQYF.

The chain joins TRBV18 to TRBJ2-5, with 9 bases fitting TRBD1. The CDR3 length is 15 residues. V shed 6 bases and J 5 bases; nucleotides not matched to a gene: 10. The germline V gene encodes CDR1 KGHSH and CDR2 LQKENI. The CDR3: CASSQQGAKGETQYF. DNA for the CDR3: TGTGCCAGCTCCCAACAGGGGGCAAAGGGGGAGACCCAGTACTTC. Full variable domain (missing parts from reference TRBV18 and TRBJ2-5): NAGVMQNPRHLVRRRGQEARLRCSPMKGHSHVYWYRQLPEEGLKFMVYLQKENIIDESGMPKERFSAEFPKEGPSILRIQQVVRGDSAAYFCASSQQGAKGETQYFGPGTRLLVL.

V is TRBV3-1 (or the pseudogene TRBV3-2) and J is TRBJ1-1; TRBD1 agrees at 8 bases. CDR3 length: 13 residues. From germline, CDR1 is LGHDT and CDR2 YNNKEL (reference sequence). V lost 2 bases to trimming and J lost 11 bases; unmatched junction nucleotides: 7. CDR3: CASSQPDRGLAFF. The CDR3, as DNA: TGTGCCAGCAGCCAACCCGACAGGGGTTTGGCTTTCTTT.

CDR3 amino acids: CASSRDSRFQETQYF. DNA of the CDR3: TGTGCCAGCAGCCGGGACAGCCGATTCCAAGAGACCCAGTACTTC. The J gene is TRBJ2-5, the V gene TRBV7-2; 7 bases agree with TRBD1. The V gene end was trimmed by 5 bases and the J gene end by 1 base; junction bases not matched to a gene: 7. Germline CDR1 reads SGHTA; CDR2 reads FQGNSA. CDR3 length: 15 amino acids. Supplemented by reference TRBV7-2 and TRBJ2-5, the full variable domain reads GAGVSQSPSNKVTEKGKDVELRCDPISGHTALYWYRQSLGQGLEFLIYFQGNSAPDKSGLPSDRFSAERTGGSVSTLTIQRTQQEDSAVYLCASSRDSRFQETQYFGPGTRLLVL.

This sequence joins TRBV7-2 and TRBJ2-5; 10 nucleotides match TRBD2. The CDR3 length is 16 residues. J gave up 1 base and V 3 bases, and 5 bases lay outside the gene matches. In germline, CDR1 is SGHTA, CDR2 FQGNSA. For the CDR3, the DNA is TGTGCCAGCAGCTTCGTTAGCGGGGGGACCCAAGAGACCCAGTACTTC. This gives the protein CASSFVSGGTQETQYF.

The CDR3 sequence: CASSETPRPQETQYF. The CDR3 nucleotides read TGTGCCAGCAGTGAGACCCCGAGACCCCAAGAGACCCAGTACTTC. The chain combines TRBV2 with TRBJ2-5, with D unclear. V was trimmed by 3 bases and J by 1 base, leaving 12 bases between them. CDR3 length: 15 amino acids. The V gene's germline CDR1 is SNHLY and CDR2 FYNNEI.

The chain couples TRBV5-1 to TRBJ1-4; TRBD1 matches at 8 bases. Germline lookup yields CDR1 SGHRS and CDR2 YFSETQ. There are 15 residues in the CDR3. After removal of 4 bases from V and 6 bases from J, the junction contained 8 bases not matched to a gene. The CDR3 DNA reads TGCGCCAGCAGCATCCAGGGGGCGCGGGATGAAAAACTGTTTTTT. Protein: CASSIQGARDEKLFF.

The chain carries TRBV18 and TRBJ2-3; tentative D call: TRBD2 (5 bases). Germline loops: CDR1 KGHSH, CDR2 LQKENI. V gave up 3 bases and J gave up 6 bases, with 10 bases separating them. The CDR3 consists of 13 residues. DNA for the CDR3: TGTGCCAGCTCACCCCTAGCTAAGGATACGCAGTATTTT. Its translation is CASSPLAKDTQYF. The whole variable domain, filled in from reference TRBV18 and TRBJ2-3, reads NAGVMQNPRHLVRRRGQEARLRCSPMKGHSHVYWYRQLPEEGLKFMVYLQKENIIDESGMPKERFSAEFPKEGPSILRIQQVVRGDSAAYFCASSPLAKDTQYFGPGTRLTVL.

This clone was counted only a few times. CDR3 loop: CASSHNPTGRNTEAFF. The CDR3 DNA sequence: TGCGCCAGCAGCCACAACCCGACAGGGCGGAACACTGAAGCTTTCTTT. The chain has TRBV5-1 and TRBJ1-1; 7 bases match TRBD1. The V and J ends lost 4 bases and 1 base, in that order; junction bases with no gene match: 10. Germline V gene sequence: CDR1 SGHRS, CDR2 YFSETQ. The CDR3 spans 16 residues.